The 21 T cell receptor beta chains below all came from one sample that was sequenced in a study of OX40 agonist ivuxolimab in advanced cancers. Sequencing was performed with immunoSEQ multiplex PCR; in TCRdb, only in-frame clones are kept and a portion is missing. The profile shows about 50,000 clones, approximately 84% of them singletons. Sequenced material: CD4+ or CD8+ T cells sorted from blood, taken in a trial of the OX40 agonist ivuxolimab. Source of these receptors: an adult with an advanced solid tumor such as melanoma, head and neck, liver or kidney cancer.

The V gene is TRBV11-2, the J gene TRBJ1-3; 7 bases are a match to TRBD1. Germline CDR1 is SGHAT and CDR2 is FQNNGV. The CDR3 totals 15 residues. The V gene end was trimmed by 2 bases and the J gene end by 3 bases; junction bases not matched to a gene: 4. The CDR3, as DNA: TGTGCCAGCAGCTTAAGGGGGCTCGTTGGAAACACCATATATTTT. Encoded protein: CASSLRGLVGNTIYF. Variable domain in full (rest from reference TRBV11-2 and TRBJ1-3): EAGVAQSPRYKIIEKRQSVAFWCNPISGHATLYWYQQILGQGPKLLIQFQNNGVVDDSQLPKDRFSAERLKGVDSTLKIQPAKLEDSAVYLCASSLRGLVGNTIYFGEGSWLTVV.

Details on this clone: The germline gene is not matched at one end of the junction; a read error may be the cause. CDR3 nucleotides: TGTGCCAGCAGCTTGTTTGGGGAACTATCCGGCTTT. Protein sequence: CASSLFGELSGF. The rearrangement joins TRBV5-6 to TRBJ1-6; no reliable D call. Germline-derived CDR1 and CDR2 are SGHDT and YYEEEE. The CDR3 has 12 residues.

The gene calls are TRBV5-1 and TRBJ1-1; D is unclear. With 4 bases removed from V and 0 bases from J, the gap between germline ends came to 7 bases. The CDR3 consists of 13 residues. Germline loops: CDR1 SGHRS, CDR2 YFSETQ. CDR3 coding DNA: TGCGCCAGCAGCCTCGGACTGAACACTGAAGCTTTCTTT. The encoded protein is CASSLGLNTEAFF.

In its sample, this clone was seen once. The chain links TRBV9 to TRBJ2-3; D uncertain. The CDR3 covers 16 residues. Germline CDR1 and CDR2: SGDLS and YYNGEE. Deletions cut 0 bases from V and 2 bases from J, with 13 bases between. CDR3 sequence: CASSVEAGLYTDTQYF. The CDR3 nucleotides read TGTGCCAGCAGCGTAGAGGCCGGCCTTTACACAGATACGCAGTATTTT.

V is TRBV5-1 and J is TRBJ2-3; 10 nucleotides agree with TRBD2. Germline assignment: CDR1 SGHRS and CDR2 YFSETQ. With 4 bases clipped from V and 3 bases from J, the junction kept 11 bases outside the gene matches. The CDR3 runs to 17 residues. The CDR3 protein is CASSPGTSARLTDTQYF. CDR3 nucleotides: TGCGCCAGCAGCCCCGGGACTAGCGCTAGACTTACAGATACGCAGTATTTT.

The rearrangement uses TRBV6-5 and TRBJ1-1; no reliable D call. The V end lost 5 bases, the J end lost 0 bases, and 7 bases lay between the germline ends. Germline V gives CDR1 MNHEY, CDR2 SVGAGI. There are 13 residues in the CDR3. The CDR3 protein is CASSRDLNTEAFF. In DNA form, the CDR3 reads TGTGCCAGCAGTCGTGACTTGAACACTGAAGCTTTCTTT.

This rearrangement joins TRBV5-1 to TRBJ1-5; no reliable D call. The germline V gene has CDR1 SGHRS and CDR2 YFSETQ. This CDR3 comprises 15 residues. The V and J ends lost 4 bases and 0 bases respectively, with 11 bases between them. CDR3 sequence reads: CASSEGVYSNQPQHF. The DNA for the CDR3 is TGCGCCAGCAGCGAGGGTGTTTATAGCAATCAGCCCCAGCATTTT.

This clone was detected only a few times. The genes are TRBV9 and TRBJ1-2, with D tentatively TRBD1 (5 bases). The ends were cut back, 0 bases at V and 2 bases at J, with 11 bases in the middle. The CDR3 contains 15 residues. Germline loops: CDR1 SGDLS, CDR2 YYNGEE. The CDR3 sequence: CASSVGGAGNYGYTF. Here the CDR3 DNA reads TGTGCCAGCAGCGTAGGAGGGGCGGGAAACTATGGCTACACCTTC.

The chain recombines TRBV18 with TRBJ1-2; D is possibly TRBD1 (5 bases). The CDR3 runs 11 residues. The V gene lost 10 bases and the J gene lost 6 bases, with 12 bases spanning the gap. Germline V gene lookup returns CDR1 KGHSH and CDR2 LQKENI. CDR3: CATFGGNGYTF. In nucleotides, the CDR3 is TGTGCCACTTTCGGGGGAAATGGCTACACCTTC. Combining the CDR3 with reference TRBV18 and TRBJ1-2 gives the whole variable domain NAGVMQNPRHLVRRRGQEARLRCSPMKGHSHVYWYRQLPEEGLKFMVYLQKENIIDESGMPKERFSAEFPKEGPSILRIQQVVRGDSAAYFCATFGGNGYTFGSGTRLTVV.

This chain connects TRBV6-1 to TRBJ2-3; D is uncertain. CDR3 length: 13 residues. Trimming pared 3 bases from V and 1 base from J, leaving 5 bases between. Per germline, CDR1 MNHNS and CDR2 SASEGT. The CDR3 here is CASSDSRTDTQYF. The DNA for the CDR3 is TGTGCCAGCAGTGACAGCCGCACAGATACGCAGTATTTT.

V usage is TRBV7-2 and J usage is TRBJ2-3; 10 nucleotides match TRBD1. Germline V CDR1 and CDR2: SGHTA, FQGNSA. This CDR3 contains 15 residues. J gave up 2 bases and V 6 bases, and 5 bases lay outside the gene matches. The CDR3 DNA reads TGTGCCAGCAGTTTGGGACAGGGGTTCACAGATACGCAGTATTTT. Translated: CASSLGQGFTDTQYF.

The chain is built from TRBV27 and TRBJ2-3, with D perhaps TRBD1 or TRBD2 (5 bases each). The CDR3 has 14 residues. V dropped 4 bases and J dropped 3 bases, with 11 bases sitting between them. The germline V gene encodes CDR1 MNHEY and CDR2 SMNVEV (reference sequence). The CDR3 DNA follows: TGTGCCAGCAGTTGGGGACGGAATACAGATACGCAGTATTTT. Its translation: CASSWGRNTDTQYF.

The chain uses TRBV15 and TRBJ2-3; 7 nucleotides match TRBD2. Unmatched junction bases numbered 2, after V lost 1 base and J lost 1 base. Germline assignment: CDR1 LNHNV and CDR2 YYDKDF (reference sequence). This CDR3 spans 15 amino acids. The CDR3 DNA reads TGTGCCACCAGCAGAGGTGGGGGGGGCACAGATACGCAGTATTTT. Translating gives CATSRGGGGTDTQYF.

The rearrangement joins TRBV28 to TRBJ2-3, with a tentative D call TRBD2 (6 bases). V shed 5 bases and J shed 5 bases, with 20 bases lying between them. This CDR3 contains 16 residues. The germline CDR1 and CDR2 sequences are MDHEN and SYDVKM. The CDR3 region is CASSTPGTQEGDTQYF. The CDR3 nucleotides are TGTGCCAGCAGTACCCCCGGGACTCAAGAAGGAGATACGCAGTATTTT.

The rearrangement uses TRBV6-1 and TRBJ2-7, with TRBD2 identical over 11 bases. This CDR3 spans 14 amino acids. CDR1 MNHNS and CDR2 SASEGT come from the germline V gene. V lost 5 bases to trimming and J lost 7 bases; unmatched junction nucleotides: 7. The CDR3 protein is CASSTTSGSAEQYF. Here the CDR3 DNA reads TGTGCCAGCAGTACAACTAGCGGGAGTGCAGAGCAGTACTTC.

This CDR3 is CASSPPGQGASAGTEAFF. CDR3 DNA: TGTGCCAGCTCACCACCGGGACAGGGGGCGAGCGCAGGCACTGAAGCTTTCTTT. V usage is TRBV18 and J usage is TRBJ1-1; the match to TRBD1 covers 12 bases. The CDR3 runs 18 residues. The V gene end was trimmed by 0 bases and the J gene end by 4 bases; junction bases not matched to a gene: 9. Germline values: CDR1 KGHSH, CDR2 LQKENI.

The rearrangement links TRBV5-6 to TRBJ1-4; D unresolved. Trimming left V 4 bases short and J 2 bases short, with 15 bases between. CDR3 length: 16 amino acids. Germline V lookup: CDR1 SGHDT, CDR2 YYEEEE. CDR3 amino acids: CASSTLIGSTNEKLFF. Written as DNA, the CDR3 is TGTGCCAGCAGCACCTTGATAGGGTCCACTAATGAAAAACTGTTTTTT.

This chain links TRBV5-4 with TRBJ2-7, with D perhaps matching TRBD1 (6 bases). The length of the CDR3 is 14 residues. Germline CDR1 is SGHNT and CDR2 is YYREEE (reference sequence). V was clipped by 3 bases and J by 5 bases, with 15 bases between them. The CDR3 sequence is CASSSPRTGHEQYF. DNA for the CDR3: TGTGCCAGCAGCTCGCCCAGAACAGGGCACGAGCAGTACTTC.

J is TRBJ1-5 and V is TRBV7-2; the D gene is possibly TRBD1 (6 bases). V was pared by 4 bases and J by 7 bases, with 17 bases between. Germline V gives CDR1 SGHTA, CDR2 FQGNSA. This CDR3 is 15 amino acids long. Written as DNA, the CDR3 is TGTGCCAGCAGCTCCTCACAGGGAATAGGGCAGCCCCAGCATTTT. Protein product: CASSSSQGIGQPQHF.

The chain uses TRBV28 and TRBJ2-1; TRBD2 agrees at 7 bases. Germline CDR1 and CDR2: MDHEN and SYDVKM. The V gene end was trimmed by 5 bases and the J gene end by 7 bases; junction bases not matched to a gene: 20. The length of the CDR3 is 18 residues. CDR3 region: CASSPWEGHLAEANEQFF. DNA of the CDR3: TGTGCCAGCAGTCCCTGGGAGGGCCATCTCGCCGAAGCTAATGAGCAGTTCTTC.

The chain is built from TRBV2 and TRBJ2-2; no clear D. The CDR3 runs to 12 residues. Germline V CDR1 and CDR2: SNHLY, FYNNEI. Between the trimmed V and J ends, which lost 9 bases and 2 bases, there was a span of 7 bases. The chain's CDR3 is CASSFNTGELFF. DNA for the CDR3: TGTGCCAGTTCTTTCAACACCGGGGAGCTGTTTTTT.